This TCR beta chain derives from a study of blood T cell repertoires in COVID-19. V was cut by 3 bases and J by 3 bases, with 18 bases left in between. Germline values: CDR1 SGHTA, CDR2 FQGNSA. This CDR3 has 16 amino acids. Only in-frame clones appear in the TCRdb table, and some are missing; sequencing was by immunoSEQ multiplex PCR. The sample carries 650,000 to 800,000 clones, 85% to 90% recorded once. Material for sequencing was peripheral blood. This receptor was obtained from a woman aged 18-29 years with acute or convalescent COVID-19. The chain carries TRBV7-2 and TRBJ2-7; tentatively, D is TRBD1 (9 bases). The CDR3 loop is CASSFGRGQGGYEQYF. DNA for the CDR3: TGTGCCAGCAGCTTCGGGAGGGGACAGGGTGGCTACGAGCAGTACTTC. Supplemented by reference TRBV7-2 and TRBJ2-7, the full variable domain reads GAGVSQSPSNKVTEKGKDVELRCDPISGHTALYWYRQSLGQGLEFLIYFQGNSAPDKSGLPSDRFSAERTGGSVSTLTIQRTQQEDSAVYLCASSFGRGQGGYEQYFGPGTRLTVT.